Sequencing of this TCR beta chain was carried out in a study of vaccination effects on CD4 cells after COVID-19 (dated by TCRdb to between 2021 and 2024). Regarding the research as a whole: Two doses of either the BNT162b2 or the mRNA-1273 mRNA SARS-CoV-2 vaccine were administered to participants. The full study included 9 to 10 COVID-19 convalescent patients and a few SARS-CoV-2-naive healthy vaccine recipients. SARS-CoV-2 spike-specific CD4+ TCR repertoires were compared before and after mRNA vaccination in COVID-19 convalescent patients and in infection-naive vaccine recipients. Cultures from other donors in the study were sequenced with the Oncomine TCR Beta short-read assay on an Illumina iSeq 100. Pre-vaccine samples were drawn from two convalescent patients 16 days and one week before the first dose, at 142 and 148 days after COVID-19 diagnosis.

In the ViraFEST assay, PBMC were stimulated with viral peptide pools, and TCR sequencing was then used to find antigen-specific CD4+ T cell clonotypes based on their expansion. After less than eleven days of culture, CD4+ T cells were isolated with the EasySep CD4+ T cell isolation kit. PCR-confirmed SARS-CoV-2 infection had occurred in convalescent patients between March and December 2020, before the Alpha, Beta and Delta variants emerged in the United States. Each well held around 1.9 million PBMC cultured in IMDM containing roughly 4.9% human AB serum, about 10 IU/ml IL-2 and gentamicin, along with about 10 ug/ml peptides. Half of the culture medium was replaced with fresh IL-2-containing medium on days 3 and 7. Unless noted otherwise, every peptide stimulation condition was grown in triplicate wells. Using Ficoll-Paque Plus gradient centrifugation, PBMC were separated from whole blood and then either used fresh or cryopreserved at -140C. The overlapping peptide pools covered the spike proteins of SARS-CoV-2 as well as those of the common cold coronaviruses HCoV-NL63, HCoV-OC43 and HCoV-229E. Genomic DNA was extracted from cultured CD4+ T cells with the QIAamp micro DNA kit.

Preparation of the library involved the immunoSEQ multiplex PCR assay. TCR beta CDR3 sequencing was performed on DNA from the cultured, isolated CD4+ T cells. The source study handled its data this way. Non-productive TCR sequences were removed and reads were trimmed to the CDR3 region, keeping CDR3s of at least 7 amino acids. The MANAFEST web app was used to pick out antigen-specific clonotypes by comparing their expansion in peptide wells with that in reference cultures. For clones to be considered positive, expansion at FDR<0.05 versus reference and all other wells, an odds ratio above 5, and a frequency above 0.1% in two replicate wells were required. A clonotype was called cross-reactive if it was significantly expanded both in SARS-CoV-2 spike wells and in at least one common cold coronavirus spike condition. CDR3 similarity was assessed by Levenshtein distance with the stringdist R package, and unrooted trees were built with ape in R 3.6.1. The table was pulled from immuneACCESS by TCRdb, which kept in-frame rearrangements only. Such tables lose some clones; where checked, under half of the loss comes from unresolved V genes, and the rest has no known cause. Clone size and the V and J calls come from that table; the DNA yielded D and trimming. For this sample there are tens of thousands of clones; about 78% appear just once. Clones ranked in the top ten supply approximately 15% of the sample.

The CDR3 contains 13 residues, cysteine and phenylalanine counted. Only the CDR3 portion is preserved as DNA: 39 bases, with reading frame beginning at the first base. The germline V gene sets CDR1 to SGHTA and CDR2 to FQGTGA. Cut back by 5 bases and 7 bases, the V and J ends lie 12 bases apart. This clone was counted a single time. Its antigen is currently not known. One base away there is no much larger clone; base qualities are not given. What the work shows at the level of the full study, not this receptor alone: Clones induced by infection and clones induced by vaccination both contracted markedly at late timepoints after vaccination, which fits with T cell responses waning over time. In convalescent patients, the post-vaccine spike-reactive repertoire consisted mainly of new vaccine-induced clones, largely distinct from infection-induced clones. The study was limited by a small number of convalescent patients, and early post-infection timepoints were lacking.

Sequences were derived from CD4+ T cells from PBMCs cultured with HCoV-NL63 spike peptides, sampled before COVID-19 vaccination. Explained via the paper, the cell subset or site label denotes: HCoV-NL63 spike overlapping peptide pool stimulation. The chain is made from TRBV7-3 and TRBJ1-5; 5 matching bases give a weak D call of TRBD1. The clonotype originates from a human donor who had a prior SARS-CoV-2 infection. The CDR3 reads as follows: CASSLKRGQPQHF. The nucleotide sequence is TGTGCCAGCAGCCTAAAACGGGGCCAGCCCCAGCATTTT.